Many counts were recorded for the clone carrying this T cell receptor (beta chain). Germline V gene sequence: CDR1 DFQATT, CDR2 SNEGSKA (reference sequence). Trimming shortened V by 0 bases and J by 3 bases, and 8 bases separated the two germline ends. This CDR3 region has 13 residues. This entry belongs to a study of patients with pleural tuberculosis. One entry per CDR3 protein, called by TCRdb with MiXCR from the reads. The sample shows 45,000 to 55,000 distinct CDR3 sequences, around 6.7% of them seen only once. This TCR derives from a human donor with pleural tuberculosis. The V call is TRBV20-1, the J call TRBJ1-1; D not resolved. CDR3 sequence reads: CSARDLADTEAFF. The CDR3 coding sequence is TGCAGTGCTAGAGATTTAGCAGACACTGAAGCTTTCTTT.